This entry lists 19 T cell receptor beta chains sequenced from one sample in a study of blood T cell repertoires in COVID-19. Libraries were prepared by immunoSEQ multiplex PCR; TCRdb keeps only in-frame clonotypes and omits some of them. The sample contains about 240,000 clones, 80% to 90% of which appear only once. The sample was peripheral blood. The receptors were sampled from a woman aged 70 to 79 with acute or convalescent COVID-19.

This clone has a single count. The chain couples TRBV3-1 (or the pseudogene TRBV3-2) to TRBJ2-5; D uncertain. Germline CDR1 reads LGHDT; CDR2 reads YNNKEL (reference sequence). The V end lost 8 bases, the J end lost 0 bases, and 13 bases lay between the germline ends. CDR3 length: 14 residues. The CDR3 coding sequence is TGTGCCAGCGGAACTACTACGTACCAAGAGACCCAGTACTTC. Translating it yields CASGTTTYQETQYF.

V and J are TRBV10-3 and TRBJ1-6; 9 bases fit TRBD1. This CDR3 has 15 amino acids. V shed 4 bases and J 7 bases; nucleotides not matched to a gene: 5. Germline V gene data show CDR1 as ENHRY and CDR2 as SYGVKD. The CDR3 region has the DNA TGTGCCATCAGTGTATACAGGGGGCCCAATTCACCCCTCCACTTT. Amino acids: CAISVYRGPNSPLHF.

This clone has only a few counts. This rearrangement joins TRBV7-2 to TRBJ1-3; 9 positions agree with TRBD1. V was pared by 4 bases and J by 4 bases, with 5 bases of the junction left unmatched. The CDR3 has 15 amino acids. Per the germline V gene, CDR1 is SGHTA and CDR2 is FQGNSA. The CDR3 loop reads CASSSQGAIGNTIYF. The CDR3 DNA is TGTGCCAGCAGCTCACAGGGGGCGATCGGAAACACCATATATTTT.

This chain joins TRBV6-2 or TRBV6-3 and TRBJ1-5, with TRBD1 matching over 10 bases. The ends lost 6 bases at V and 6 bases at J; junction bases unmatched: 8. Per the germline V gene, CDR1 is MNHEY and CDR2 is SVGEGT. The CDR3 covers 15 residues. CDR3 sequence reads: CASSNGGTGVQPQHF. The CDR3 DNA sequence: TGTGCCAGCAGCAACGGAGGGACAGGGGTTCAGCCCCAGCATTTT.

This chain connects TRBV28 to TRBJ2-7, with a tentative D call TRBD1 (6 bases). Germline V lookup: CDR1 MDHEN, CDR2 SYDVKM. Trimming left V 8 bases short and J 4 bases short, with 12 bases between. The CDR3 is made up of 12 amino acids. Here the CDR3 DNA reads TGTGCCAGCGAACAACAGGGTTACGAGCAGTACTTC. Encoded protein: CASEQQGYEQYF.

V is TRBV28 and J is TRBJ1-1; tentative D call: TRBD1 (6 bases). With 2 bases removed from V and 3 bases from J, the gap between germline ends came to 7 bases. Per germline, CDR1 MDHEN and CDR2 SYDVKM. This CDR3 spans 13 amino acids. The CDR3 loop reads CASSLNRDTEAFF. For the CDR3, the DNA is TGTGCCAGCAGTTTAAACAGGGACACTGAAGCTTTCTTT. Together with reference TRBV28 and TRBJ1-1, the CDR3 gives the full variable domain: DVKVTQSSRYLVKRTGEKVFLECVQDMDHENMFWYRQDPGLGLRLIYFSYDVKMKEKGDIPEGYSVSREKKERFSLILESASTNQTSMYLCASSLNRDTEAFFGQGTRLTVV.

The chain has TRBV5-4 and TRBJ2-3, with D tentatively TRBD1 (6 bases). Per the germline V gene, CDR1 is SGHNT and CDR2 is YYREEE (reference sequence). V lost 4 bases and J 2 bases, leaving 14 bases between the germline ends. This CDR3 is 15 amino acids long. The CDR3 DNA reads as TGTGCCAGCAGCGGCTCGGGACATAACACAGATACGCAGTATTTT. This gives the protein CASSGSGHNTDTQYF.

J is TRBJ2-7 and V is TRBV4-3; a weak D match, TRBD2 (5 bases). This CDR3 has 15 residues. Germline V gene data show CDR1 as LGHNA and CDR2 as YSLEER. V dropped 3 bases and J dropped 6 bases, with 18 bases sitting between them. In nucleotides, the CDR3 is TGCGCCAGCAGCCAGGGTCGCCGCATCGAGGGCGAGCAGTACTTC. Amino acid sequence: CASSQGRRIEGEQYF.

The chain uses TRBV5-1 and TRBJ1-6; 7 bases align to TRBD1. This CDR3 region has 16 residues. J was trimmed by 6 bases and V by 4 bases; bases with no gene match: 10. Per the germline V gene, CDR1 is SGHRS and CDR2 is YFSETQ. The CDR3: CASSPYSGQSNSPLHF. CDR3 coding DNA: TGCGCCAGCAGCCCTTACTCGGGACAGAGTAATTCACCCCTCCACTTT. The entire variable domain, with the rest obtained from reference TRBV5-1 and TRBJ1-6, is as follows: KAGVTQTPRYLIKTRGQQVTLSCSPISGHRSVSWYQQTPGQGLQFLFEYFSETQRNKGNFPGRFSGRQFSNSRSEMNVSTLELGDSALYLCASSPYSGQSNSPLHFGNGTRLTVT.

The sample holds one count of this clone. The CDR3 nucleotides read TGTGCCACCGAGGACAGGGGTTACAATGAGCAGTTCTTC. Its translation: CATEDRGYNEQFF. V gene TRBV10-3 combines with J gene TRBJ2-1; the match to TRBD1 covers 9 bases. V was clipped by 10 bases and J by 4 bases; unmatched bases: 5. The CDR3 has 13 amino acids. CDR1 is ENHRY and CDR2 is SYGVKD in the germline V gene.

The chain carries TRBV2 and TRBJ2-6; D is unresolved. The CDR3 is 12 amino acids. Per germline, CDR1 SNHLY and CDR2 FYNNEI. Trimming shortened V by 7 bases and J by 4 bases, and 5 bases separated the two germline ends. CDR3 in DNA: TGTGCCAGCACTTCGGGGGCCAACGTCCTGACTTTC. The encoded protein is CASTSGANVLTF.

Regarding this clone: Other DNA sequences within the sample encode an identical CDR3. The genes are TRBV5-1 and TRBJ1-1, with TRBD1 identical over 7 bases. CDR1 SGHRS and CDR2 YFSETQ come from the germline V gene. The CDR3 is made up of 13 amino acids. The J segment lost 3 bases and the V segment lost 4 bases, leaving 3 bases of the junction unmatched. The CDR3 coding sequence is TGCGCCAGCAGCCCCGACAGGGACACTGAAGCTTTCTTT. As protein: CASSPDRDTEAFF.

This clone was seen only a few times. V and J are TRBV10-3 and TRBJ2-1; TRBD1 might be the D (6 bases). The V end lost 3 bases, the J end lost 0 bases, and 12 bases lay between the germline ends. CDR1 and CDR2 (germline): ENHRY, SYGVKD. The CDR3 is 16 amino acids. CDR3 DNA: TGTGCCATCAGTGACACGGACAGAGTCTCCTACAATGAGCAGTTCTTC. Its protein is CAISDTDRVSYNEQFF.

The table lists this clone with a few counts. Here the CDR3 reads CASRSTGVNTEAFF. In DNA form, the CDR3 reads TGTGCCAGCCGATCGACAGGAGTAAACACTGAAGCTTTCTTT. The rearrangement links TRBV3-1 (or the pseudogene TRBV3-2) to TRBJ1-1; D might be TRBD1 (6 bases). This CDR3 is built from 14 residues. V was shortened by 8 bases and J by 2 bases, with 15 bases between the two germline ends. The germline V gene encodes CDR1 LGHDT and CDR2 YNNKEL (reference sequence).

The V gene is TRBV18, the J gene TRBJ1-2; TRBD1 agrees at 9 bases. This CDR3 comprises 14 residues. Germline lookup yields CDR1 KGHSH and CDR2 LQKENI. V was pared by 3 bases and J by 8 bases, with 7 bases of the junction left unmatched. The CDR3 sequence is CASSPTGGAEGYTF. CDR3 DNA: TGTGCCAGCTCACCTACAGGGGGCGCAGAAGGCTACACCTTC.

The CDR3 DNA sequence: TGTGCCAGCAGCTTGACAGGGGGTAGCACAGATACGCAGTATTTT. It is translated as CASSLTGGSTDTQYF. The V call is TRBV11-2, the J call TRBJ2-3; 9 positions match TRBD1. CDR3 length: 15 residues. Per the germline V gene, CDR1 is SGHAT and CDR2 is FQNNGV. V was clipped by 3 bases and J by 0 bases; unmatched bases: 1. The complete variable domain, with remaining parts taken from reference TRBV11-2 and TRBJ2-3, reads EAGVAQSPRYKIIEKRQSVAFWCNPISGHATLYWYQQILGQGPKLLIQFQNNGVVDDSQLPKDRFSAERLKGVDSTLKIQPAKLEDSAVYLCASSLTGGSTDTQYFGPGTRLTVL.

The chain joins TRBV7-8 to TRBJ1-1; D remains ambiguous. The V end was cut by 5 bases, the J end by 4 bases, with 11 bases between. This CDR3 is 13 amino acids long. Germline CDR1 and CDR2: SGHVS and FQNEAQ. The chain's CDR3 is CASSVGEPTEAFF. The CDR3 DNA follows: TGTGCCAGCAGCGTCGGGGAACCCACTGAAGCTTTCTTT.

CDR3 nucleotide sequence: TGTGCCAGCAGCTTGCTAGGGAGAGAAGAATCTGGAAACACCATATATTTT. Residues: CASSLLGREESGNTIYF. The rearrangement links TRBV5-6 to TRBJ1-3; no clear D. The CDR3 covers 17 residues. V was pared by 1 base and J by 1 base, with 15 bases between. Germline V gives CDR1 SGHDT, CDR2 YYEEEE.

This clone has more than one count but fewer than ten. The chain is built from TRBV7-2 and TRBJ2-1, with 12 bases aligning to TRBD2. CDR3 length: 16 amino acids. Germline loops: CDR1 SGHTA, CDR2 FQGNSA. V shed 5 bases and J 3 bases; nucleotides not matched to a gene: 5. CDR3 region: CASSLLAGGSYNEQFF. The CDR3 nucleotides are TGTGCCAGCAGCCTACTAGCGGGGGGCAGCTACAATGAGCAGTTCTTC.